Listed below are T cell receptor beta chains from one sample, sequenced in a study of shared clonotypes between healthy human individuals. Only in-frame clones appear in the TCRdb table, and some are missing; sequencing was by immunoSEQ multiplex PCR. Seen here are about 2,200,000 clones, just over 90% observed once, and the top ten hold about 1.8%. The sequenced material came from naive CD8+ T cells from PBMCs. These receptors were collected from a man aged 18 to 30 in good health. Some clones in this sample may be carry-over from other donors' samples. Both conserved end residues are trimmed from each CDR3. Clone size is given for some rows only: seen once, a few or many times, or a class if the clone is expanded.

cdr3_aa | v_call | clone_size
ASSETGVGGYT | TRBV6-5 | NA
ASSPGTDSYNEQF | TRBV7-9 | NA
ASTGTAYNEQF | TRBV9 | NA
ASRESSYEQY | TRBV6-1 | NA
ASSPSPIYEQY | TRBV18 | NA
AWSVLAGGVSGELF | TRBV30 | NA
ASSQWTSGTYEQY | TRBV5-4 | NA
ASSLGTLSSYEQY | TRBV7-6 | NA
ASSESGTYEQY | TRBV10-1 | NA
ASSPTGNSNQPQH | TRBV18 | once
ASSYSLGVFTYEQY | TRBV27 | NA
ASSQVGGPNYNEQF | TRBV9 | NA
ASSLRTSREAF | TRBV5-6 | NA
SVEEQGYEQY | TRBV29-1 | NA
ASRFVEETNEQF | TRBV19 | NA
ASSLRPGTYEQY | TRBV27 | NA
ASSFWLGTGAYEQY | TRBV28 | NA
AGRVLSSYEQY | TRBV30 | NA
ASSVMKGITDTQY | TRBV9 | NA
ASSVLERYYEQY | TRBV5-8 | NA
ASSLTKGQGIFAGELF | TRBV7-3 | NA
ASSVTGSDEQY | TRBV7-7 | NA
ATSREAANKLNTDTQY | TRBV15 | NA
ASSLDGRDTGELF | TRBV11-3 | once
AIKRAGRGYGYT | TRBV10-3 | NA
ASSLVGRAYEQY | TRBV27 | once
ASRTGTGGVGQPQH | TRBV27 | NA
ASRHGTPSNTGELF | TRBV5-1 | once
ATSSLNVNTEAF | TRBV15 | NA
ASSQVPKPSPYEQY | TRBV14 | NA
ASSTRGGAASEAF | TRBV27 | NA
ASSPLAGANTGELF | TRBV27 | NA
ASSDSPWDTIY | TRBV28 | few
ASRALDSPLALPFTDTQY | TRBV6-4 | NA
ASRGDKGINTGELF | TRBV11-1 | once
ASSESRRLAAEQF | TRBV6-1 | NA
ASSLQSGEQY | TRBV27 | NA
ASSPQGMEDLYGYT | TRBV28 | once
ASTIGAAHTDTQY | TRBV7-9 | NA
ATLPLAGGPDTQY | TRBV27 | NA
ASSQDLRLGAGPLDTQY | TRBV4-1 | NA
SVPGLAELEQF | TRBV29-1 | NA
ASSLYPRLAGAGELF | TRBV7-3 | NA
SVYTGTANYGYT | TRBV29-1 | NA
ASSSSDSLNTEAF | TRBV11-2 | NA
ASNPGDRVLF | TRBV6-6 | NA
ASSDPGQGVSGNTIY | TRBV9 | NA
ASSQVWGDNQPQH | TRBV4-3 | NA
ASSSRQGQPQH | TRBV13 | NA
ATQDGRVKYYEQY | TRBV6-1 | NA
ASSPFSFSGDNEQF | TRBV7-7 | NA
ASTLLANEQF | TRBV5-8 | NA
ASSYGAGDEQY | TRBV9 | NA